This entry lists 27 T cell receptor beta chains sequenced from one sample in a study of vaccination effects on CD4 cells after COVID-19 (dated 2022 in TCRdb). The library was prepared using the immunoSEQ multiplex PCR assay. TCRdb provides this immuneACCESS table in a form limited to in-frame rearrangements. Some clones are lacking; in checked studies, under half of them reflect an unresolved V gene, and why the rest are absent is not known. The sample table records 25,000 to 35,000 clones; 72% of these occur just once. The top ten clonotypes cover more than 25% of the sample. In the ViraFEST assay, PBMC were stimulated with viral peptide pools, and TCR sequencing was then used to find antigen-specific CD4+ T cell clonotypes based on their expansion. After about 9 days of culture, CD4+ T cells were isolated with the EasySep CD4+ T cell isolation kit. Convalescent patients had PCR-confirmed SARS-CoV-2 infection between March and December 2020, before Alpha, Beta and Delta variants emerged in the United States.

The antigens of these receptors remain unknown. The sample in question was CD4+ T cells from PBMCs cultured with a peptide pool, obtained before COVID-19 vaccination. Every receptor here comes from a human donor who had a prior SARS-CoV-2 infection.

The V call is TRBV30, the J call TRBJ1-2, with unresolved D. The CDR3 length is 15 residues. Trimming left V 1 base short and J 5 bases short, with 17 bases between. Per germline, CDR1 GTSNPN and CDR2 SVGIG (reference sequence). The CDR3: CAWSDWRVGSYGYTF. For the CDR3, the DNA is TGTGCCTGGAGTGATTGGAGGGTTGGTTCGTATGGCTACACCTTC.

The count of this clone is one. CDR3 residues: CASSLAAQVEQYF. For the CDR3, the DNA is TGTGCCAGCAGCTTAGCAGCGCAGGTTGAGCAGTACTTC. This chain uses TRBV7-2 with TRBJ2-7; D ambiguous. Deletions cut 0 bases from V and 7 bases from J, with 10 bases between. Germline V gives CDR1 SGHTA, CDR2 FQGNSA. The CDR3 runs 13 residues.

The chain uses TRBV7-9 and TRBJ1-6; TRBD1 matches 8 bases. The CDR3 is 18 residues long. V was clipped by 1 base and J by 3 bases; unmatched bases: 8. Germline V gene data show CDR1 as SEHNR and CDR2 as FQNEAQ (reference sequence). In DNA form, the CDR3 reads TGTGCCAGCAGCTTAGGGCAGGGGGCCCGAATCTATAATTCACCCCTCCACTTT. Translation gives CASSLGQGARIYNSPLHF.

The V and J genes are TRBV14 and TRBJ1-3, with 7 bases aligning to TRBD1. The germline gives CDR1 SGHDN, CDR2 FVKESK. V dropped 4 bases and J dropped 4; count of bases not matched to a gene: 7. The CDR3 is 15 residues long. The CDR3 coding sequence is TGTGCCAGCAGCCGACAGGGCCCGAGGGGAAACACCATATATTTT. Its protein is CASSRQGPRGNTIYF.

J is TRBJ2-7 and V is TRBV3-1 (or the pseudogene TRBV3-2), with 13 bases aligning to TRBD2. Germline V gene sequence: CDR1 LGHDT, CDR2 YNNKEL (reference sequence). Losses at the gene ends were 4 bases for V and 2 bases for J; bases not matched to a gene: 5. This CDR3 comprises 16 residues. This chain's CDR3 is CASSRQLAGGPYEQYF. DNA for the CDR3: TGTGCCAGCAGCCGACAACTAGCGGGGGGGCCCTACGAGCAGTACTTC.

This sequence joins TRBV23-1 and TRBJ2-3; the match to TRBD1 covers 8 bases. TRBV23-1 has ORF status, its function being uncertain. Unmatched junction bases numbered 8, after V lost 4 bases and J lost 2 bases. The CDR3 totals 16 residues. DNA for the CDR3: TGCGCCAGCAGTCTCCCGGACAGGGTCCTCACAGATACGCAGTATTTT. Translating it yields CASSLPDRVLTDTQYF.

This chain joins TRBV5-4 and TRBJ1-1; TRBD1 agrees at 9 bases. V was clipped by 2 bases and J by 6 bases; unmatched bases: 5. Per the germline V gene, CDR1 is SGHNT and CDR2 is YYREEE (reference sequence). The CDR3 is 14 amino acids. DNA for the CDR3: TGTGCCAGCAGCTTTGGGACAGGGACACCTGAAGCTTTCTTT. This sequence encodes CASSFGTGTPEAFF.

The V and J genes are TRBV19 and TRBJ2-5, with 9 bases identical to TRBD2. The CDR3 consists of 14 residues. The germline gives CDR1 LNHDA, CDR2 SQIVND (reference sequence). With 3 bases clipped from V and 3 bases from J, the junction kept 2 bases outside the gene matches. CDR3 coding DNA: TGTGCCAGTAGTATTAGCGGGAGTGAAGAGACCCAGTACTTC. Its protein is CASSISGSEETQYF.

This chain uses TRBV6-1 with TRBJ1-2; D may be TRBD1 (5 bases). The CDR3 totals 14 residues. The germline V gene has CDR1 MNHNS and CDR2 SASEGT. V lost 2 bases, J lost 3 bases, and 10 bases lay in between. CDR3 sequence (DNA): TGTGCCAGCAGTGAACAGGGATCATACTATGGCTACACCTTC. It encodes CASSEQGSYYGYTF.

The chain joins TRBV6-5 to TRBJ1-3; 7 positions match TRBD1. V dropped 0 bases and J dropped 0; count of bases not matched to a gene: 2. Germline V CDR1 and CDR2: MNHEY, SVGAGI. This CDR3 is 16 amino acids long. In DNA, the CDR3 is TGTGCCAGCAGTTACTCAGGGGGCTCCTCTGGAAACACCATATATTTT. It codes for CASSYSGGSSGNTIYF.

The V gene is TRBV11-2, the J gene TRBJ2-7; D remains unclear. This CDR3 is built from 16 residues. V shed 5 bases and J shed 1 base, with 18 bases lying between them. Germline V gene sequence: CDR1 SGHAT, CDR2 FQNNGV. The CDR3 DNA sequence: TGTGCCAGCAGCCGGAATTCGTTAGCAAGATCCTACGAGCAGTACTTC. Amino acid sequence: CASSRNSLARSYEQYF.

The chain employs TRBV5-1 and TRBJ1-1; D may be TRBD1 (6 bases). CDR3 size: 15 residues. CDR1 SGHRS and CDR2 YFSETQ come from the germline V gene. V lost 1 base and J 0 bases, leaving 10 bases between the germline ends. The CDR3 loop reads CASSLSGTLNTEAFF. Here the CDR3 DNA reads TGCGCCAGCAGCTTGTCCGGGACATTGAACACTGAAGCTTTCTTT.

V is TRBV11-3 and J is TRBJ2-1, with D possibly being TRBD1 or TRBD2 (5 bases each). The CDR3 extends over 16 amino acids. The germline V gene encodes CDR1 SGHNT and CDR2 YENEEA. V was trimmed by 2 bases and J by 0 bases, leaving 11 bases between them. CDR3 in amino acids: CASSLWGTSSYNEQFF. For the CDR3, the DNA is TGTGCCAGCAGCTTATGGGGGACCAGCTCCTACAATGAGCAGTTCTTC.

J is TRBJ1-1 and V is TRBV5-5, with D uncertain. The V end was cut by 0 bases, the J end by 0 bases, with 6 bases between. Per the germline V gene, CDR1 is SGHKS and CDR2 is YYEKEE (reference sequence). The CDR3 sequence is 14 residues long. CDR3 DNA: TGTGCCAGCAGCTTGGGTCTGGTGAACACTGAAGCTTTCTTT. The encoded protein is CASSLGLVNTEAFF.

The V call is TRBV5-6, the J call TRBJ2-7, with 7 bases that match TRBD1. The V gene's germline CDR1 is SGHDT and CDR2 YYEEEE. The junction had 8 bases not matched to a gene; V was cut back by 4 bases and J by 7 bases. The CDR3 totals 13 residues. CDR3 in DNA: TGTGCCAGCAGCCTGACAGGGTATATTGAGCAGTACTTC. As protein: CASSLTGYIEQYF.

The chain couples TRBV5-1 to TRBJ2-7, with D perhaps being TRBD1 or TRBD2 (5 bases each). The CDR3 has 14 amino acids. The V end lost 0 bases, the J end lost 6 bases, and 13 bases lay between the germline ends. Per germline, CDR1 SGHRS and CDR2 YFSETQ. This chain's CDR3 is CASSLEPGLSEQYF. The CDR3, as DNA: TGCGCCAGCAGCTTGGAGCCGGGGCTCTCCGAGCAGTACTTC.

The chain is built from TRBV5-5 and TRBJ2-5, with D tentatively TRBD1 (5 bases). CDR3 length: 15 amino acids. Deletions cut 4 bases from V and 5 bases from J, with 18 bases between. Germline V gene lookup returns CDR1 SGHKS and CDR2 YYEKEE (reference sequence). Here the CDR3 DNA reads TGTGCCAGCAGCCGAGGCGGCAGGGCGTCCGAGACCCAGTACTTC. It yields the protein CASSRGGRASETQYF.

The chain carries TRBV7-3 and TRBJ2-1; a weak D match, TRBD2 (6 bases). V was trimmed by 5 bases and J by 0 bases, leaving 11 bases between them. The CDR3 extends over 15 amino acids. CDR1 and CDR2 (germline): SGHTA, FQGTGA. The chain's CDR3 is CASSLSGSSYNEQFF. CDR3 DNA sequence: TGTGCCAGCAGCCTTAGCGGTAGCTCCTACAATGAGCAGTTCTTC.

This clone was recorded a few times. The chain links TRBV4-2 to TRBJ2-5; TRBD2 is a possible D gene (5 bases). V was trimmed by 0 bases and J by 2 bases, leaving 16 bases between them. The CDR3 contains 17 residues. CDR1 is LGHNA, CDR2 YNFKEQ, per germline. Here the CDR3 DNA reads TGTGCCAGCAGCCAAGATCTCCAGGCCAGCGGACAAGAGACCCAGTACTTC. Encoded protein: CASSQDLQASGQETQYF.

The chain links TRBV28 to TRBJ2-7; 14 bases line up with TRBD2. The CDR3 spans 17 residues. Germline values: CDR1 MDHEN, CDR2 SYDVKM. V lost 1 base and J lost 2; bases outside the gene matches: 4. The CDR3 protein is CASSLFRLAGGTYEQYF. CDR3 in DNA: TGTGCCAGCAGTTTATTTCGACTAGCGGGAGGGACCTACGAGCAGTACTTC.

The chain employs TRBV3-1 (or the pseudogene TRBV3-2) and TRBJ1-2; possibly TRBD1 for D (5 bases). Germline V lookup: CDR1 LGHDT, CDR2 YNNKEL (reference sequence). V lost 5 bases and J 4 bases, leaving 14 bases between the germline ends. The CDR3 has 14 residues. The CDR3 loop is CASSIQVGGYGYTF. The DNA of the CDR3 is TGTGCCAGCAGCATACAGGTGGGGGGCTATGGCTACACCTTC.

J is TRBJ2-2 and V is TRBV7-2; no definite D call. Trimming took off 5 bases at V and 1 base at J, with 11 bases between the two ends. This CDR3 comprises 15 residues. Germline V gives CDR1 SGHTA, CDR2 FQGNSA. The CDR3 loop reads CASSPPPVNTGELFF. CDR3 coding DNA: TGTGCCAGCAGCCCCCCCCCGGTGAACACCGGGGAGCTGTTTTTT.

The V call is TRBV5-4, the J call TRBJ2-3; D may be TRBD2 (6 bases). CDR1 is SGHNT and CDR2 is YYREEE in the germline V gene (reference sequence). V lost 0 bases to trimming and J lost 0 bases, with 11 bases between them. The length of the CDR3 is 16 residues. The CDR3 bases are TGTGCCAGCAGCTTGGATGGCGGGGCTAGCACAGATACGCAGTATTTT. Its protein is CASSLDGGASTDTQYF.

In its sample, this clone was seen once. J is TRBJ2-7 and V is TRBV4-2, with a weak D call TRBD2 (6 bases). Germline V gene sequence: CDR1 LGHNA, CDR2 YNFKEQ. Trimming removed 0 bases from V and 5 bases from J, with 17 bases in between. This CDR3 region has 16 residues. CDR3 loop: CASSQDRRVVPHEQYF. In DNA, the CDR3 is TGTGCCAGCAGCCAAGATAGGAGGGTTGTCCCCCACGAGCAGTACTTC.

The rearrangement joins TRBV30 to TRBJ2-3; perhaps TRBD2 as D (6 bases). Per the germline V gene, CDR1 is GTSNPN and CDR2 is SVGIG (reference sequence). The CDR3 sequence is 14 residues long. The V gene lost 2 bases and the J gene lost 6 bases, with 15 bases spanning the gap. Here the CDR3 reads CAWSLGLGDDTQYF. CDR3 sequence (DNA): TGTGCCTGGAGTCTGGGACTCGGGGACGATACGCAGTATTTT.

The chain joins TRBV30 to TRBJ2-4, with TRBD1 identical over 7 bases. Losses at the gene ends were 4 bases for V and 0 bases for J; bases not matched to a gene: 12. CDR3 length: 17 amino acids. CDR1 and CDR2 (germline): GTSNPN, SVGIG (reference sequence). CDR3 residues: CAWNGDRTFLAKNIQYF. The CDR3 coding sequence is TGTGCCTGGAATGGGGACAGAACATTTCTAGCCAAAAACATTCAGTACTTC.

This chain joins TRBV5-1 and TRBJ2-1, with TRBD1 identical over 9 bases. Germline V gene sequence: CDR1 SGHRS, CDR2 YFSETQ. The J segment lost 6 bases and the V segment lost 6 bases, leaving 10 bases of the junction unmatched. This CDR3 spans 15 amino acids. CDR3 residues: CASTPGTGFINEQFF. The CDR3 nucleotides read TGCGCCAGCACCCCCGGGACAGGGTTTATCAATGAGCAGTTCTTC.